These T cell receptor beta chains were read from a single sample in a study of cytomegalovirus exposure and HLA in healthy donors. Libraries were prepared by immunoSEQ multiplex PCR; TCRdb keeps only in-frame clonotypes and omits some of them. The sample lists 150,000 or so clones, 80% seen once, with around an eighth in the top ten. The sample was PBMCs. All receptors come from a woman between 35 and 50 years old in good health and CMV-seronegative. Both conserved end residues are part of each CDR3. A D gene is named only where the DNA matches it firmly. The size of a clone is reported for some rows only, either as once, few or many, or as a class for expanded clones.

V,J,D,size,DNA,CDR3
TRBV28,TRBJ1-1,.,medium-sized,TGTGCCAGCACCTTGCGGGTCCCCACTGAAGCTTTCTTT,CASTLRVPTEAFF
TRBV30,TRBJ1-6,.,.,TGTGCCTGGGGTCGAAATCTTGGTAGTTCACCCCTCCACTTT,CAWGRNLGSSPLHF
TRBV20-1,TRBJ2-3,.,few,TGCAGTGCCCTCCCTAAAGATACGCAGTATTTT,CSALPKDTQYF
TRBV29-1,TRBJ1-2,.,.,TGCAGCTGTCTGGGGGGTTCTTATGGCTACACCTTC,CSCLGGSYGYTF
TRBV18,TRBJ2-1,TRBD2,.,TGTGCCAGCTCCGGGACTAGCGGGGATAATGAGCAGTTCTTC,CASSGTSGDNEQFF
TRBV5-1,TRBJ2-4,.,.,TGCGCCAGCAGCCTTACACCTCCTAGCGCGGGAAAAAACATTCAGTACTTC,CASSLTPPSAGKNIQYF
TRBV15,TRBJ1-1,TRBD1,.,TGTGCCACCAGCAGAGATAACCAGGGGGCAGCTTTCTTT,CATSRDNQGAAFF
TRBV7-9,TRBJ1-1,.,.,TGTGCCAGCAGCTCTACAGGACCGAACACTGAAGCTTTCTTT,CASSSTGPNTEAFF
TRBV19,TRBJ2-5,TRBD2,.,TGTGCCAGTAGTTTCCAGCGGGTAGCGGGCTTCCAAGAGACCCAGTACTTC,CASSFQRVAGFQETQYF
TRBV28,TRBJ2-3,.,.,TGTGCCAGCAGTTTTGGCGGTTCCACAGATACGCAGTATTTT,CASSFGGSTDTQYF
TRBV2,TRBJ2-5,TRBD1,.,TGTGCCAGCAGCGGACAGGGGGGAGTTTTGGCCCAGTACTTC,CASSGQGGVLAQYF
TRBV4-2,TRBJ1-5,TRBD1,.,TGTGCCAGCAGCCAAGATCCCGGGACAGCCAATCAGCCCCAGCATTTT,CASSQDPGTANQPQHF
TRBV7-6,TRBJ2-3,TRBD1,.,TGTGCCAGCAGCCACAGGGGACATAGCACAGATACGCAGTATTTT,CASSHRGHSTDTQYF
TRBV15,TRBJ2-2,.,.,TGTGCCACCAGCAGAGAGGTGCAGGTGAACGGGGAGCTGTTTTTT,CATSREVQVNGELFF
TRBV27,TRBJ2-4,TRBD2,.,TGTGCCAGCAGCGTAGGGGGACTAGCGGGGTCAGGGAACATTCAGTACTTC,CASSVGGLAGSGNIQYF
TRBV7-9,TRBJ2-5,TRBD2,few,TGTTCCAGCAGCTTATTGGCTGCGGGAGTAGGGGAGACCCAGTACTTC,CSSSLLAAGVGETQYF
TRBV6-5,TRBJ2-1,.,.,TGTGCCAGCAGTTATCCTGGGACACCCGGTCAGTTCTTC,CASSYPGTPGQFF
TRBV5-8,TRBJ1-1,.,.,TGTGCCAGCACCTTCAGGGCAGGTTGGACTGAAGCTTTCTTT,CASTFRAGWTEAFF
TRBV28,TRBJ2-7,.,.,TGTGCCAGCAGTTTAAGGTTCCGGAGCTCCTACGAGCAGTACTTC,CASSLRFRSSYEQYF
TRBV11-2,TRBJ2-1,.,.,TGTGCCAGCAGCTTCAGAGACTTAAGACGGAAGTCCTACAATGAGCAGTTCTTC,CASSFRDLRRKSYNEQFF
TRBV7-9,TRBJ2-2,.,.,TGTGCCAGCAGCTTAGAATATGCGGGTACCCACGGGGAGCTGTTTTTT,CASSLEYAGTHGELFF
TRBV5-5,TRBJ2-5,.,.,TGTGCCAGCAGCCTGATGGGAGAGGAGACCCAGTACTTC,CASSLMGEETQYF
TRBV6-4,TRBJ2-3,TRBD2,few,TGTGCCAGCAGTGCTAGCGGGGGCACAGATACGCAGTATTTT,CASSASGGTDTQYF
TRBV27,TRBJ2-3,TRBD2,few,TGTGCCAGCAGTCCTCTAGCGGAGGAGGGGCCAGATACGCAGTATTTT,CASSPLAEEGPDTQYF
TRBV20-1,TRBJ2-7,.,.,TGCAGTGCTAGTATCGAGGGGCAGTACTTC,CSASIEGQYF
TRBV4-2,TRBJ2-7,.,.,TGTGCCAGCAGCCGGACTGAAAAGCTCTACGAGCAGTACTTC,CASSRTEKLYEQYF
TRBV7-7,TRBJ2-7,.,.,TGTGCCAGCAGCCCAAGCCCGACGGACAATGACTACGAGCAGTACTTC,CASSPSPTDNDYEQYF
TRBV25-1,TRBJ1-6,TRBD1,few,TGTGCCACTAGCACAGGGGGCGGATCACCCCTCCACTTT,CATSTGGGSPLHF
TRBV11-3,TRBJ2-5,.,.,TGTGCCAGCAGCTCGGGATTAGAAGAGACCCAGTACTTC,CASSSGLEETQYF